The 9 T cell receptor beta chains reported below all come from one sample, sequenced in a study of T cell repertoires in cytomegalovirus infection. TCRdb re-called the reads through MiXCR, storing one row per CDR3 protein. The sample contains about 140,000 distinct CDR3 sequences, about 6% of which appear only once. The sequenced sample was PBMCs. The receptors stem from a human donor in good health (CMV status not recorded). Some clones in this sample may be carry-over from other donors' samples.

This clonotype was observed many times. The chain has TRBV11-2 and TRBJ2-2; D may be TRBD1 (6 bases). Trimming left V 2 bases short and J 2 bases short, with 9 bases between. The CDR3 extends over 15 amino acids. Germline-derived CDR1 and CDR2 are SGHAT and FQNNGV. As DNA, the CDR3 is TGTGCCAGCAGCTTATCCAGGGGAAACACCGGGGAGCTGTTTTTT. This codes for CASSLSRGNTGELFF.

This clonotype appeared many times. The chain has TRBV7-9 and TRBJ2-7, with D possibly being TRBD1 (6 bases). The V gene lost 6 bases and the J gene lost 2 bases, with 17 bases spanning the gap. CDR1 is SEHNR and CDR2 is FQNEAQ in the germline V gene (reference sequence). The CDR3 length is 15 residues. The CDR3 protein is CASSNLPGQTYEQYF. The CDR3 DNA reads TGTGCCAGCAGTAACCTTCCGGGACAAACCTACGAGCAGTACTTC.

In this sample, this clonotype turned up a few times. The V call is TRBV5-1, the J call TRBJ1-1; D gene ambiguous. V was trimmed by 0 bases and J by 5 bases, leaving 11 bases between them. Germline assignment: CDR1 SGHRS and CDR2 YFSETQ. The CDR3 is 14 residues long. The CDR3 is CASSLGPARTEAFF. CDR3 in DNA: TGCGCCAGCAGCTTGGGTCCCGCGAGAACTGAAGCTTTCTTT. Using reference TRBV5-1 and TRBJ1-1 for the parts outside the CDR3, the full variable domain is KAGVTQTPRYLIKTRGQQVTLSCSPISGHRSVSWYQQTPGQGLQFLFEYFSETQRNKGNFPGRFSGRQFSNSRSEMNVSTLELGDSALYLCASSLGPARTEAFFGQGTRLTVV.

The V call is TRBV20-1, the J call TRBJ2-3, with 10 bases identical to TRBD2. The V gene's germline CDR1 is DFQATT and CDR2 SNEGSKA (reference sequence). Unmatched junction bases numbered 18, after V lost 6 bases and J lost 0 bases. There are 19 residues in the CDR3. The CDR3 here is CSARRRGDLAGGSTDTQYF. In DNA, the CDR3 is TGCAGTGCCCGACGGCGGGGGGATTTAGCGGGGGGAAGCACAGATACGCAGTATTTT.

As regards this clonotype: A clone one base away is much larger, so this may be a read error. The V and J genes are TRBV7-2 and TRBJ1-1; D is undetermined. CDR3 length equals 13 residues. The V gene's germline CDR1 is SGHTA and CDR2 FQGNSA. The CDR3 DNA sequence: TGTGCCAGCAGCTTTAAACCCGCGGGTGAAGCTCTCTTT. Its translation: CASSFKPAGEALF.

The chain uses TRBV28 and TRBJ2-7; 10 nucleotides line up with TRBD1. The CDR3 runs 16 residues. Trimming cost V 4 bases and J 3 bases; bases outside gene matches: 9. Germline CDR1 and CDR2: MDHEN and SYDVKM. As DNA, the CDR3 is TGTGCCAGCAGTTACCCATACGACAGGGGGCACTACGAGCAGTACTTC. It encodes CASSYPYDRGHYEQYF.

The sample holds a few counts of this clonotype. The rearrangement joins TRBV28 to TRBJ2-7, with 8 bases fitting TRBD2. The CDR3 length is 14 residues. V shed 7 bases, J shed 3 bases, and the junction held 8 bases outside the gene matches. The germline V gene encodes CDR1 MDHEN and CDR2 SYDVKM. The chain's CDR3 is CASKRGGTIYEQYF. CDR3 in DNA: TGTGCCAGCAAACGCGGGGGGACCATCTACGAGCAGTACTTC.

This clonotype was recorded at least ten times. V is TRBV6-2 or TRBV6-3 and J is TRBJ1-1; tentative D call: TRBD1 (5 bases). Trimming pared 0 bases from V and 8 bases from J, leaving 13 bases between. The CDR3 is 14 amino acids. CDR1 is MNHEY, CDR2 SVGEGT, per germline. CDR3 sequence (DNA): TGTGCCAGCAGTTACTCGAGAGGGTCAGGGGAAGCTTTCTTT. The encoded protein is CASSYSRGSGEAFF.

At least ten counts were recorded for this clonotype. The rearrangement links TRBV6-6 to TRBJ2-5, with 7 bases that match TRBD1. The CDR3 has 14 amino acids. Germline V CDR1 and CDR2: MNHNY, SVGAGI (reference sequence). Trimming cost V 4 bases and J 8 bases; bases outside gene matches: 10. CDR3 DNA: TGTGCCAGCAGTTTTGGACAGGATAAGAGAACCCAGTACTTC. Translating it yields CASSFGQDKRTQYF.